This is a list of T cell receptor beta chains from one sample in a study of blood T cell repertoires in COVID-19. Method: immunoSEQ multiplex PCR; TCRdb's copy keeps in-frame clones and lacks some. The table lists 150,000 to 200,000 clones, 80% to 95% of them singletons, with approximately 0.5% in the top ten. The sample taken for sequencing was peripheral blood. All receptors come from a man aged 45-60 years with acute or convalescent COVID-19. Each CDR3 is given with its conserved first and last residue. Clone size is given for some rows only: seen once, a few or many times, or a class if the clone is expanded.

V gene: TRBV2; clone size: few; CDR3 protein: CASKANTDANYGYTF
V gene: TRBV9; clone size: once; CDR3 protein: CASCPTGQGGYGYTF
V gene: TRBV28; clone size: .; CDR3 protein: CASRRDSHSNQPQHF
V gene: TRBV3-1/TRBV3-2; clone size: .; CDR3 protein: CASSPSGSREQYF
V gene: TRBV10-1; clone size: .; CDR3 protein: CASSRQGATGELFF
V gene: TRBV7-9; clone size: .; CDR3 protein: CASSLSSGADTEAFF
V gene: TRBV18; clone size: .; CDR3 protein: CASSPYHNKNIQYF
V gene: TRBV6-4; clone size: .; CDR3 protein: CASSPGTGGYEQFF
V gene: TRBV7-2; clone size: .; CDR3 protein: CASSLVTGNIQYF
V gene: TRBV24-1; clone size: .; CDR3 protein: CATSDPGGSGGPTYNEQFF
V gene: TRBV7-9; clone size: .; CDR3 protein: CASSLPPQSTDTQYF
V gene: TRBV29-1; clone size: .; CDR3 protein: CSVEGGTGPNEQYF
V gene: TRBV4-3; clone size: .; CDR3 protein: CASSQETLEKLFF
V gene: TRBV7-3; clone size: .; CDR3 protein: CASRKQPGQWSSGANVLTF